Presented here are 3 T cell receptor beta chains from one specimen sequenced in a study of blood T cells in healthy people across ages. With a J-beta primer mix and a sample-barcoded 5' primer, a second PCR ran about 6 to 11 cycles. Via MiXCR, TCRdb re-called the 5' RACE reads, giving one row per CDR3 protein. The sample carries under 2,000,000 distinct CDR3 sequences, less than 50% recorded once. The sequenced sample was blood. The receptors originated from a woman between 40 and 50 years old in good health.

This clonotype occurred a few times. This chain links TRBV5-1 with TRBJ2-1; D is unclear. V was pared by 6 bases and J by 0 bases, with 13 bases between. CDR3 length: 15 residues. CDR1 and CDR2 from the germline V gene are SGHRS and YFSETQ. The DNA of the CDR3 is TGCGCCAGCACCCCGACTTCTATCTCCTACAATGAGCAGTTCTTC. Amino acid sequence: CASTPTSISYNEQFF.

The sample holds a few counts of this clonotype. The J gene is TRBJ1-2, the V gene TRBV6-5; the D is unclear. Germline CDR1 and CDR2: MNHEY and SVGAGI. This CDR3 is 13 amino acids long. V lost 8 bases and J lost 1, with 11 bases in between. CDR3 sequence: CASSGGNNYGYTF. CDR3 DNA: TGTGCCAGCTCTGGAGGGAATAACTATGGCTACACCTTC.

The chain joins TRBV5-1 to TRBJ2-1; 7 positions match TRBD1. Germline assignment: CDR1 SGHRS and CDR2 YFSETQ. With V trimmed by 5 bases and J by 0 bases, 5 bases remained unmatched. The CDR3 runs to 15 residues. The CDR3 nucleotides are TGCGCCAGCAGGGTGACAGGGAGCTCCTACAATGAGCAGTTCTTC. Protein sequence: CASRVTGSSYNEQFF.